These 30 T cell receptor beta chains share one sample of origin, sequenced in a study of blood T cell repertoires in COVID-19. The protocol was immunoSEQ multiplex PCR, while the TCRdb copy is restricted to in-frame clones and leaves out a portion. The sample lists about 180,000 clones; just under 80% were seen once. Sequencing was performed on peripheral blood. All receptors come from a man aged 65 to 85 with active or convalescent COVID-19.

The CDR3 region has the DNA TGTGCCATCAGTGAGAGGGGGCAGAACACTGAAGCTTTCTTT. It codes for CAISERGQNTEAFF. V gene TRBV10-3 combines with J gene TRBJ1-1, with TRBD1 matching over 7 bases. Losses at the gene ends were 2 bases for V and 1 base for J; bases not matched to a gene: 1. Germline lookup yields CDR1 ENHRY and CDR2 SYGVKD. This CDR3 spans 14 amino acids.

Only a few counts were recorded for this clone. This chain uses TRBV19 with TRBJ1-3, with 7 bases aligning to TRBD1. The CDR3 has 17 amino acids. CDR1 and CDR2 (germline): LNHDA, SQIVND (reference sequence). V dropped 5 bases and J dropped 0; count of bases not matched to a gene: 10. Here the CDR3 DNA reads TGTGCCAGTAGTCGAGGGACAGTCTATCTCTCTGGAAACACCATATATTTT. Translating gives CASSRGTVYLSGNTIYF.

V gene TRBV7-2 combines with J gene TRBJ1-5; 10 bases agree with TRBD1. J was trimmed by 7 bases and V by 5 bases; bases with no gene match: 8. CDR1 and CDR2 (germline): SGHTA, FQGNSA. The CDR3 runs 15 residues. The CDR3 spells CASSRGQGVGQPQHF. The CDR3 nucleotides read TGTGCCAGCAGCAGAGGACAGGGGGTAGGGCAGCCCCAGCATTTT.

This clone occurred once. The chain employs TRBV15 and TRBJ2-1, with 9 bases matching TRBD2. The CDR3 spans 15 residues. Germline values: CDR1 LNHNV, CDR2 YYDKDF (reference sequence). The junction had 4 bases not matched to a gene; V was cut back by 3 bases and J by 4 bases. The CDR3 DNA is TGTGCCACCAGCAGGGGGACTAGCCCTTACAATGAGCAGTTCTTC. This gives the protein CATSRGTSPYNEQFF.

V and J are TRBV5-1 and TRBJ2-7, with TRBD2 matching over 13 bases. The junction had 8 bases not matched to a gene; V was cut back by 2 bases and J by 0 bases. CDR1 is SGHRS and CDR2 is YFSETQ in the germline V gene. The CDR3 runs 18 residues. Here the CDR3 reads CASSFTLTSGGFSYEQYF. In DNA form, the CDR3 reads TGCGCCAGCAGCTTCACCCTGACTAGCGGGGGGTTCTCCTACGAGCAGTACTTC.

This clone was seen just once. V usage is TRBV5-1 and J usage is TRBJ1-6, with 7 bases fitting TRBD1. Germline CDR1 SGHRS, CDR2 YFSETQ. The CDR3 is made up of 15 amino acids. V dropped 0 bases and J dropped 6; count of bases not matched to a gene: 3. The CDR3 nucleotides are TGCGCCAGCAGCTTGGTGGCAGGGGGTAATTCACCCCTCCACTTT. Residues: CASSLVAGGNSPLHF.

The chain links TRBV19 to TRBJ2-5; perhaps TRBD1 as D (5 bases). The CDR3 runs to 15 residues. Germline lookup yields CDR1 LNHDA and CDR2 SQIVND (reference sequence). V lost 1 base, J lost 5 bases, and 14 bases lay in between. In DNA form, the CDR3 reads TGTGCCAGTAGTATAGGGGGCAGCCGCCTGGAGACCCAGTACTTC. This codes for CASSIGGSRLETQYF.

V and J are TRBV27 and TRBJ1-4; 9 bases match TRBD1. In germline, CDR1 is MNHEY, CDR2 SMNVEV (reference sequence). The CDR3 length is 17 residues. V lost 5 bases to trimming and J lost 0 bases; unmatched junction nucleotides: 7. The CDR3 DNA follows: TGTGCCAGCAGTCACGACAGGGGGGGACCAACTAATGAAAAACTGTTTTTT. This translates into CASSHDRGGPTNEKLFF.

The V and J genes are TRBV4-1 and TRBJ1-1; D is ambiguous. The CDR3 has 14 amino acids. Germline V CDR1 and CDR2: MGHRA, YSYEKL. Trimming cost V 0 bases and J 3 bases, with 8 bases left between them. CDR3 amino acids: CASSQDASYTEAFF. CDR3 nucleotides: TGCGCCAGCAGCCAAGACGCGAGTTACACTGAAGCTTTCTTT.

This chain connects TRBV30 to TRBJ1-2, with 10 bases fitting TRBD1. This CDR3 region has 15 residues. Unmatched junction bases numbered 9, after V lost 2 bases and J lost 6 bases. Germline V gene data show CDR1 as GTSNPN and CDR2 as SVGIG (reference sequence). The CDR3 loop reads CAWSRAVDRGNGYTF. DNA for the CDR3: TGTGCCTGGAGTAGGGCTGTGGACAGGGGGAATGGCTACACCTTC.

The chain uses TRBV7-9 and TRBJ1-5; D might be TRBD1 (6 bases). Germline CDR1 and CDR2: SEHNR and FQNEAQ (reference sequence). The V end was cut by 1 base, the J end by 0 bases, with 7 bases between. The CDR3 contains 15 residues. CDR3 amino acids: CASSLGGHSNQPQHF. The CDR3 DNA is TGTGCCAGCAGCTTAGGGGGGCATAGCAATCAGCCCCAGCATTTT.

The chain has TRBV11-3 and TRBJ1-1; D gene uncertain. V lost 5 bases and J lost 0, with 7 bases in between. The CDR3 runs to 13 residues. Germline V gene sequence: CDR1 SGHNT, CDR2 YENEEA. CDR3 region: CASSNQVNTEAFF. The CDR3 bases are TGTGCCAGCAGCAATCAGGTGAACACTGAAGCTTTCTTT.

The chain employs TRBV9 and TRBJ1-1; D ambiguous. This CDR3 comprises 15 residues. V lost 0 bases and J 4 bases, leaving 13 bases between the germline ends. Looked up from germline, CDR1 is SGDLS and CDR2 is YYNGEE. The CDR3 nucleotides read TGTGCCAGCAGCGTAGATGAGGGCTGGAGCACTGAAGCTTTCTTT. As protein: CASSVDEGWSTEAFF.

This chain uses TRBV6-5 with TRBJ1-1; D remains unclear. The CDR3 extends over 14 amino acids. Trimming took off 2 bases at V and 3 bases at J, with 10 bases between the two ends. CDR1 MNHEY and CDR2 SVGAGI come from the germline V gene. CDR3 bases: TGTGCCAGCAGTTACACGGGAAGGGACACTGAAGCTTTCTTT. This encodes CASSYTGRDTEAFF.

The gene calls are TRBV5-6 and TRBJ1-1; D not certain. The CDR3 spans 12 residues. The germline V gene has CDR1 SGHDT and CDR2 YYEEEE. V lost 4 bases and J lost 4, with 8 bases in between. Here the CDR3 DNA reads TGTGCCAGCAGCACCGGGATCACTGAAGCTTTCTTT. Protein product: CASSTGITEAFF.

CDR3 residues: CAYGPDYADTQYF. CDR3 coding DNA: TGTGCGTACGGTCCCGATTACGCAGATACGCAGTATTTT. This chain links TRBV28 with TRBJ2-3; no clear D gene. The length of the CDR3 is 13 residues. Germline V CDR1 and CDR2: MDHEN, SYDVKM. Based on the CDR3 plus reference TRBV28 and TRBJ2-3, the full variable domain is DVKVTQSSRYLVKRTGEKVFLECVQDMDHENMFWYRQDPGLGLRLIYFSYDVKMKEKGDIPEGYSVSREKKERFSLILESASTNQTSMYLCAYGPDYADTQYFGPGTRLTVL.

CDR3 DNA sequence: TGCGCCAGCAGCTCTAGTGGAAATAATTCACCCCTCCACTTT. Amino acid sequence: CASSSSGNNSPLHF. The rearrangement links TRBV5-1 to TRBJ1-6; no reliable D call. Trimming pared 3 bases from V and 5 bases from J, leaving 9 bases between. The CDR3 covers 14 residues. The germline V gene encodes CDR1 SGHRS and CDR2 YFSETQ.

In nucleotides, the CDR3 is TGTGCCAGCAGCCAAGAGAGGGTCGGAGAAAAACTGTTTTTT. Its translation: CASSQERVGEKLFF. The V call is TRBV4-2, the J call TRBJ1-4; no firm D call. The V end lost 0 bases, the J end lost 8 bases, and 10 bases lay between the germline ends. The CDR3 is made up of 14 amino acids. Germline V gives CDR1 LGHNA, CDR2 YNFKEQ.

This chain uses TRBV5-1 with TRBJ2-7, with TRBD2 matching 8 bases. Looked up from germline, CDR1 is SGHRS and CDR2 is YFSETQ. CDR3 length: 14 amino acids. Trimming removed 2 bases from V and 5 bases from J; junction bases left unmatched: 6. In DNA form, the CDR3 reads TGCGCCAGCAGCTTCACTAGCGGAGCCCACGAGCAGTACTTC. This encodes CASSFTSGAHEQYF.

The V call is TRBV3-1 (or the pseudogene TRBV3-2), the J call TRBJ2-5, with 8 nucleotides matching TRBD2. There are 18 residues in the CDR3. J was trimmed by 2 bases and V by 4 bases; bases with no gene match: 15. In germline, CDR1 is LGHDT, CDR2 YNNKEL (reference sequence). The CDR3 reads CASSLGLGLAGMQETQYF. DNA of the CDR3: TGTGCCAGCAGCCTTGGACTGGGCTTAGCGGGGATGCAAGAGACCCAGTACTTC.

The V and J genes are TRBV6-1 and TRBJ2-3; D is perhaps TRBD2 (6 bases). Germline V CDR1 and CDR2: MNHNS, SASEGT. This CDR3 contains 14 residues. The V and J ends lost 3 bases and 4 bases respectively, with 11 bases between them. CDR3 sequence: CASSDRGMADTQYF. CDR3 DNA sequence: TGTGCCAGCAGTGACCGGGGGATGGCAGATACGCAGTATTTT.

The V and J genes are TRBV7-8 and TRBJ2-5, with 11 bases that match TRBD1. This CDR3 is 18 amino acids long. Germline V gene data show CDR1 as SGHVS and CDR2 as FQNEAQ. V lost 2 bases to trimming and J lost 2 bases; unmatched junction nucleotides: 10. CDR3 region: CASSLLRFGTGGQETQYF. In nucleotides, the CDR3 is TGTGCCAGCAGCTTATTGAGGTTCGGGACAGGGGGTCAAGAGACCCAGTACTTC.

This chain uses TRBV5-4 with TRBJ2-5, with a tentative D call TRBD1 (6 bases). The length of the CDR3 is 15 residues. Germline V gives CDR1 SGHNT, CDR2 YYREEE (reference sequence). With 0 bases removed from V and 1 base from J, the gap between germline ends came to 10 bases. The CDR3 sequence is CASSLGGGRQETQYF. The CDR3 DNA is TGTGCCAGCAGCTTGGGAGGGGGTCGCCAAGAGACCCAGTACTTC.

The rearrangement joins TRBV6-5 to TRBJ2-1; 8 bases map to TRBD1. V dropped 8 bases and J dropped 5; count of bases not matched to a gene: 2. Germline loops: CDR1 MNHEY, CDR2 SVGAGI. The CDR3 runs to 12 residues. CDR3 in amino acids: CASDRGNNEQFF. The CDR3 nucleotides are TGTGCCAGCGACAGGGGTAACAATGAGCAGTTCTTC.

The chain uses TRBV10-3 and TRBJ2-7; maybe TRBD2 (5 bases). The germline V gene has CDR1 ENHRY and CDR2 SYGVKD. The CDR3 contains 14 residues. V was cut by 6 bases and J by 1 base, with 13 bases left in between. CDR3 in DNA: TGTGCCATCAGAAGTCAGCGGAATTCCTACGAGCAGTACTTC. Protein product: CAIRSQRNSYEQYF.

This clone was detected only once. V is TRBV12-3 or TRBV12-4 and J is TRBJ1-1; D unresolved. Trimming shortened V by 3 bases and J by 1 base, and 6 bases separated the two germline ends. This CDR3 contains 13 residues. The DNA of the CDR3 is TGTGCCAGCAGTTTCGGCGGGAACACTGAAGCTTTCTTT. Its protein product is CASSFGGNTEAFF.

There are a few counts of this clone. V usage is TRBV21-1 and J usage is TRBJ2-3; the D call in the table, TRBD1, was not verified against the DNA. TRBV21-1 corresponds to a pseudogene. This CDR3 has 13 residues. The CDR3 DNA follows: TGTGCCAGCAGCCGTGGACAAATAGATACGCAGTATTTT. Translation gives CASSRGQIDTQYF.

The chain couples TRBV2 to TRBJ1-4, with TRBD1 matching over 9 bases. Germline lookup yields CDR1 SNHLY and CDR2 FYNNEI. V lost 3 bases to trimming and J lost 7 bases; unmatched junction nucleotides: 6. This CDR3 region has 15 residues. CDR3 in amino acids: CASSEKDRGREKLFF. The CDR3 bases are TGTGCCAGCAGTGAGAAGGACAGGGGACGTGAAAAACTGTTTTTT.

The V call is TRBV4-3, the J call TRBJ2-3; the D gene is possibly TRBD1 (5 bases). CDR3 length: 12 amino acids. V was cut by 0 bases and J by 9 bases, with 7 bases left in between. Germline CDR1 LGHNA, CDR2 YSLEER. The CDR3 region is CASSQDSGTQYF. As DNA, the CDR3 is TGCGCCAGCAGCCAAGACTCAGGGACGCAGTATTTT.

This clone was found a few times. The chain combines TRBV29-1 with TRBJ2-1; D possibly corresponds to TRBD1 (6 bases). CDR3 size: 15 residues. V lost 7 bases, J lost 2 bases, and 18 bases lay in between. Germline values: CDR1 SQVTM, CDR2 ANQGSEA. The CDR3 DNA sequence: TGCAGCGGGCGAGGACTTGGGGGCCCCTACAATGAGCAGTTCTTC. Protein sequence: CSGRGLGGPYNEQFF.